This T cell receptor (beta chain) is from a study of blood T cell repertoires in COVID-19. The wider study: PBMCs, B-cell-depleted T cells, or T cells provided the cDNA or gDNA that made up the material.

In germline, CDR1 is LNHDA, CDR2 SQIVND (reference sequence). Trimming stripped 3 bases from V and 4 bases from J, with 6 bases between. This CDR3 contains 13 residues. In the authors' methods: Reference gene primer amplification in the assay estimated nucleated cell counts. Profiling relied on immunoSEQ multiplex PCR, and the TCRdb table lists in-frame clones only, not all of them. That table furnishes V, J and clone size, whereas the DNA furnished D and trimming. The table shows approximately 140,000 clones, with around 80% occurring only once. In this sample, this clone turned up a few times. This chain joins TRBV19 and TRBJ2-2; TRBD2 is a possible D gene (6 bases). The sample was peripheral blood. This receptor was obtained from a man between 60 and 70 years old with acute or convalescent COVID-19. Here the CDR3 reads CASSMGLTGELFF. CDR3 DNA sequence: TGTGCCAGTAGTATGGGACTCACCGGGGAGCTGTTTTTT.